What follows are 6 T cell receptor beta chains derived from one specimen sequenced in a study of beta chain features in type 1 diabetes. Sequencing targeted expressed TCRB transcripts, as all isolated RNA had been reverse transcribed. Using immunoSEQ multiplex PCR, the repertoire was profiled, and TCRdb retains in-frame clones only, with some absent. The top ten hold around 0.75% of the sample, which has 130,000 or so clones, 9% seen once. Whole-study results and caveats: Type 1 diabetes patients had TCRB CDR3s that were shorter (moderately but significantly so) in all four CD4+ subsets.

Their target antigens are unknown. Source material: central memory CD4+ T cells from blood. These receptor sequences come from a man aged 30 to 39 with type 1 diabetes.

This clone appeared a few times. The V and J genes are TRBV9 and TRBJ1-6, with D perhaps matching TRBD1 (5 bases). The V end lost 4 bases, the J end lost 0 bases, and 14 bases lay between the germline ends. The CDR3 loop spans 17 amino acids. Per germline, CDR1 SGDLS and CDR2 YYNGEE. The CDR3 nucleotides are TGTGCCAGCAGCATCGACAGTACAACCTCCTATAATTCACCCCTCCACTTT. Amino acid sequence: CASSIDSTTSYNSPLHF.

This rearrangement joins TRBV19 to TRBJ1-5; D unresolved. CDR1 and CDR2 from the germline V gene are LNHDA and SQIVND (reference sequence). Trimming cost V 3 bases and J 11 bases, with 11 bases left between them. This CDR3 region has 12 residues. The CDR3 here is CASSIGRLAQHF. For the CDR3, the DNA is TGTGCCAGTAGTATCGGGAGACTCGCCCAGCATTTT. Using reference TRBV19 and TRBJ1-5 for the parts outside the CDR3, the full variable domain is DGGITQSPKYLFRKEGQNVTLSCEQNLNHDAMYWYRQDPGQGLRLIYYSQIVNDFQKGDIAEGYSVSREKKESFPLTVTSAQKNPTAFYLCASSIGRLAQHFGDGTRLSIL.

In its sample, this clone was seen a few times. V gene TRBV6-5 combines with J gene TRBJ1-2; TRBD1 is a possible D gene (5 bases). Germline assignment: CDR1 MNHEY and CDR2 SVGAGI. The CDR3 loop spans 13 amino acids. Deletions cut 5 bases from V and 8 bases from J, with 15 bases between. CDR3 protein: CASSAGRRQGYTF. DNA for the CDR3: TGTGCCAGCAGTGCAGGGAGGCGACAGGGCTACACCTTC.

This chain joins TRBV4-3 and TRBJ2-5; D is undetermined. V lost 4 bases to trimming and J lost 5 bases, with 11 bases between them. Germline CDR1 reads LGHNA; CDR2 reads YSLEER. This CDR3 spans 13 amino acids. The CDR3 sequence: CASSPSPDETQYF. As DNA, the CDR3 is TGCGCCAGCAGCCCCTCCCCAGATGAGACCCAGTACTTC.

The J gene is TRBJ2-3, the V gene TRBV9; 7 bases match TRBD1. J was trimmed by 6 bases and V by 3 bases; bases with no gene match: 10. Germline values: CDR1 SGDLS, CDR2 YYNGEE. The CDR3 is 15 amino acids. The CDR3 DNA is TGTGCCAGCAGCGACGACAGGGCCTCAGGGGATACGCAGTATTTT. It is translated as CASSDDRASGDTQYF.

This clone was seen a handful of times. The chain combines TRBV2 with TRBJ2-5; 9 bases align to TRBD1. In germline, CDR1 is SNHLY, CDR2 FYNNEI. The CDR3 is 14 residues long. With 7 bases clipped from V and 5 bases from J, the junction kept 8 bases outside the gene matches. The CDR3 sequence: CASTRTGASETQYF. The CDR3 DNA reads TGTGCCAGCACCCGGACAGGGGCCTCTGAGACCCAGTACTTC.